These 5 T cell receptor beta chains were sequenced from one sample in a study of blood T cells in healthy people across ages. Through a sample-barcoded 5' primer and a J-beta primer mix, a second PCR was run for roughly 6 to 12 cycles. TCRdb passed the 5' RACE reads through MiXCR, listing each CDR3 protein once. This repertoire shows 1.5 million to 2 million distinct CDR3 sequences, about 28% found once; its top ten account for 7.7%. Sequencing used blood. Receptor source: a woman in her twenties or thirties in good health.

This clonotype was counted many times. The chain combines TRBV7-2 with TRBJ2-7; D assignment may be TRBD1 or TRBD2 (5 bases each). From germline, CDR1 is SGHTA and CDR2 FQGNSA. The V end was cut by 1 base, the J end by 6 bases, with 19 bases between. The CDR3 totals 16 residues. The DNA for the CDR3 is TGTGCCAGCAGCTTAGTTCACGCAGGGAGAAGAGGCGAGCAGTACTTC. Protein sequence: CASSLVHAGRRGEQYF.

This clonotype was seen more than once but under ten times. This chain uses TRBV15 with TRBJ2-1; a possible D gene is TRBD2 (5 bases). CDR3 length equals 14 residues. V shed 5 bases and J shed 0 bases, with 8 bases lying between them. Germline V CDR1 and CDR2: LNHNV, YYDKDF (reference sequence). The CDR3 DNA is TGTGCCACCAGCCTAGGACTCTCCTACAATGAGCAGTTCTTC. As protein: CATSLGLSYNEQFF.

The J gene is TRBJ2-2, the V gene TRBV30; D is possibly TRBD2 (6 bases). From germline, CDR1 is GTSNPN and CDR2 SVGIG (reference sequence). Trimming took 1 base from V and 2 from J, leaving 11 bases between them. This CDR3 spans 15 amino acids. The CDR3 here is CAWSAPGVNTGELFF. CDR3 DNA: TGTGCCTGGAGTGCCCCGGGAGTCAACACCGGGGAGCTGTTTTTT.

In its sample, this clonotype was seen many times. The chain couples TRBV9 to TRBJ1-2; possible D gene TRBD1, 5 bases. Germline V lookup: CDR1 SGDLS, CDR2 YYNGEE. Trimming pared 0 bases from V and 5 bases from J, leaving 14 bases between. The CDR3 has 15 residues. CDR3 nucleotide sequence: TGTGCCAGCAGCGTAGATCTTGGAGGGGCTTATGGCTACACCTTC. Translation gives CASSVDLGGAYGYTF.

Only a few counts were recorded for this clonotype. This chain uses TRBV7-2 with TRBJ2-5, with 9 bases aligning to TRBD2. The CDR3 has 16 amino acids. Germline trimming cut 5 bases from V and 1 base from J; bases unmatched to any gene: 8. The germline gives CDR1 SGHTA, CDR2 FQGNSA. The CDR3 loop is CASSPTSGLIQETQYF. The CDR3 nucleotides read TGTGCCAGCAGCCCAACTAGCGGGTTGATCCAAGAGACCCAGTACTTC.